This T cell receptor (beta chain) is drawn from a study of T-cell reconstitution after alpha-beta-depleted transplantation in children. Overall study findings and caveats: Reported findings indicate that, about two months after transplant, alpha-beta T cells came from several hundred expanded clones, which were derived from non-depleted graft cells. A year had passed since transplant, and T-cell counts and diversity by then came mostly from newly produced T cells. There were some patients whose high TCRbeta diversity at day 60 came from surviving recipient T cells and thymic progenitors.

V trimming: 4 bases; J trimming: 2 bases; junction bases outside the gene matches: 5. Per germline, CDR1 SGDLS and CDR2 YYNGEE. This CDR3 region has 14 residues. During its preparation, the TCRbeta library received unique molecular identifiers. MiXCR was run by TCRdb on the PCR reads, yielding one entry per CDR3 protein. In the table there are approximately 210,000 distinct CDR3 sequences, roughly 15% of which are singletons. This clonotype was seen many times. The antigen remains unidentified. This sequence originates from a male patient between 2 and 10 years old who had a stem cell transplant for acute lymphoblastic leukemia, so the T cells may come from the graft donor. This chain joins TRBV9 and TRBJ1-1; TRBD1 matches 7 bases. The sample consisted of PBMCs, mostly from graft donor cells, taken 360 days after TCRalphabeta/CD19-depleted stem cell transplant. The CDR3 loop is CASSPGTVNTEAFF. The CDR3 nucleotides read TGTGCCAGCAGCCCTGGGACAGTAAACACTGAAGCTTTCTTT.